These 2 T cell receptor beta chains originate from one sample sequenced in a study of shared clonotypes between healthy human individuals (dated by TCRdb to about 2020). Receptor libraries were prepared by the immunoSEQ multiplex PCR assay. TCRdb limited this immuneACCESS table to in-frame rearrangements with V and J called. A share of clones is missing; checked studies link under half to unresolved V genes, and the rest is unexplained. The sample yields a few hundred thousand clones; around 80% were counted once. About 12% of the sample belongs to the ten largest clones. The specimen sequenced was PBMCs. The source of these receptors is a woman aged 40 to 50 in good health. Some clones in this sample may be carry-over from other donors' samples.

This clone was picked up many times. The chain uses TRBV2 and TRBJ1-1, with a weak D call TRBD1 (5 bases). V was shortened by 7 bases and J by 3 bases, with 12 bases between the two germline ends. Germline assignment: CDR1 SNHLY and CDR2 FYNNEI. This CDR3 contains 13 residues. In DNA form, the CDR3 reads TGTGCCAGCATTAATGGGGGAGACACTGAAGCTTTCTTT. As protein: CASINGGDTEAFF.

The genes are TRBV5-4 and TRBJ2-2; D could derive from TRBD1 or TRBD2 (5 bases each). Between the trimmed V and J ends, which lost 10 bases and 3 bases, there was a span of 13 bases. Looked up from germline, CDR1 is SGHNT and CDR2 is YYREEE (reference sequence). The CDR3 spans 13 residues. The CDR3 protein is CASGRPDTGELFF. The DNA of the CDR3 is TGTGCCTCGGGGCGGCCCGACACCGGGGAGCTGTTTTTT.